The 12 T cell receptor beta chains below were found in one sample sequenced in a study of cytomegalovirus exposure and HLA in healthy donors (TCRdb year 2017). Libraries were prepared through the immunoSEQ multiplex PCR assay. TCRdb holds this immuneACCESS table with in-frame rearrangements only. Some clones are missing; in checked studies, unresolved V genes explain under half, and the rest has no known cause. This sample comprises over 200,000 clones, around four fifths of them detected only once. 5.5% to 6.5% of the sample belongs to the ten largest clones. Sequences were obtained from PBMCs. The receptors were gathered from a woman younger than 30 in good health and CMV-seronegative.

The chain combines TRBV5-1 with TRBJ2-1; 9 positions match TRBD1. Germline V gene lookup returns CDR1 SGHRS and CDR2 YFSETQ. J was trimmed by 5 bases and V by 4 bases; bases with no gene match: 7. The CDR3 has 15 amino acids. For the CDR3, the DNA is TGCGCCAGCAGCCCCGGGACAGGGTCCCACAATGAGCAGTTCTTC. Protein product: CASSPGTGSHNEQFF.

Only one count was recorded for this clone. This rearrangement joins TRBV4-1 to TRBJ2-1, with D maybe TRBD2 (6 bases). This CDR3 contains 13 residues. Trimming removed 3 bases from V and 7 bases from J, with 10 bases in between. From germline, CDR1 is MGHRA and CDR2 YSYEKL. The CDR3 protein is CASSHVEGNEQFF. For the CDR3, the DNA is TGCGCCAGCAGCCACGTGGAGGGAAATGAGCAGTTCTTC.

The CDR3 loop is CASSSMNTEAFF. CDR3 bases: TGTGCCAGCAGTTCCATGAACACTGAAGCTTTCTTT. The V and J genes are TRBV28 and TRBJ1-1; D gene ambiguous. This CDR3 has 12 residues. Trimming stripped 4 bases from V and 0 bases from J, with 3 bases between. In germline, CDR1 is MDHEN, CDR2 SYDVKM.

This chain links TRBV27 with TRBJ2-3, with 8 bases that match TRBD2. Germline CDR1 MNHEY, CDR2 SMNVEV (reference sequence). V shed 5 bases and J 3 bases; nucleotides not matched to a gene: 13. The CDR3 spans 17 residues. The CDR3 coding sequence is TGTGCCAGCAGTATCCTCGCGGGGGGCCCCGCAACAGATACGCAGTATTTT. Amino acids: CASSILAGGPATDTQYF.

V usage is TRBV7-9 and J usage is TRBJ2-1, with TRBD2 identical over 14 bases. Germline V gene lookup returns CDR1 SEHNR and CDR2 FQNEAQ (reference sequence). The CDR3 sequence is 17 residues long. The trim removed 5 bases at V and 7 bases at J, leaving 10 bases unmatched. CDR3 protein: CASSLGTSGRVGNEQFF. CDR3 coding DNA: TGTGCCAGCAGCCTAGGGACTAGCGGGAGAGTAGGAAATGAGCAGTTCTTC. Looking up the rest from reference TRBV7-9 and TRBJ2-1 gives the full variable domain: DTGVSQNPRHKITKRGQNVTFRCDPISEHNRLYWYRQTLGQGPEFLTYFQNEAQLEKSRLLSDRFSAERPKGSFSTLEIQRTEQGDSAMYLCASSLGTSGRVGNEQFFGPGTRLTVL.

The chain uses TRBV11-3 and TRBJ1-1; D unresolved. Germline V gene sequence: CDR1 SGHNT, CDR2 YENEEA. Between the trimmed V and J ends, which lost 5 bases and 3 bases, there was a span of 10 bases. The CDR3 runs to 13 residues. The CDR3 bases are TGTGCCAGCAGCGCCCACCCTGACACTGAAGCTTTCTTT. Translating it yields CASSAHPDTEAFF.

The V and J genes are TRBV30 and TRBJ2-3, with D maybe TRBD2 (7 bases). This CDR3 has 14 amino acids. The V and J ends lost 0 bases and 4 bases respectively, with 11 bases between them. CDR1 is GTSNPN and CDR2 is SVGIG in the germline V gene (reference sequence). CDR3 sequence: CAWSVRGGADTQYF. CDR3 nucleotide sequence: TGTGCCTGGAGTGTAAGGGGGGGGGCAGATACGCAGTATTTT.

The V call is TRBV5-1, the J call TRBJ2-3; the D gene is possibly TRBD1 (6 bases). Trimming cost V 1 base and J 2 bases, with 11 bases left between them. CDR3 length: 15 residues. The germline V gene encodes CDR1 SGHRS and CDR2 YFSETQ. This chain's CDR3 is CASSLTGRYTDTQYF. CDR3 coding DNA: TGCGCCAGCAGCTTGACAGGGCGGTACACAGATACGCAGTATTTT.

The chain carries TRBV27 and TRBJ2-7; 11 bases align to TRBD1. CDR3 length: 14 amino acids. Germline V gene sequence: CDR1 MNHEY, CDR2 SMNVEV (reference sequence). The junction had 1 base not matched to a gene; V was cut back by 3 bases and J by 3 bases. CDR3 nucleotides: TGTGCCAGCAGTTTGGGACAGGGGGGCTACGAGCAGTACTTC. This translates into CASSLGQGGYEQYF.

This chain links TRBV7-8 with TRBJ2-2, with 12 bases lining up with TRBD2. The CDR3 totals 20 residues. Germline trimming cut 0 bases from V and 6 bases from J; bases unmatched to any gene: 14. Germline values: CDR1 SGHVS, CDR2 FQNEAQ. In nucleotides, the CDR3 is TGTGCCAGCAGCTTAGCGGGGTATTTCGGACTAGCGGGATATTCCGGGGAGCTGTTTTTT. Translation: CASSLAGYFGLAGYSGELFF. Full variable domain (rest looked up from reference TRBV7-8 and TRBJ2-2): GAGVSQSPRYKVAKRGQDVALRCDPISGHVSLFWYQQALGQGPEFLTYFQNEAQLDKSGLPSDRFFAERPEGSVSTLKIQRTQQEDSAVYLCASSLAGYFGLAGYSGELFFGEGSRLTVL.

This chain's CDR3 is CASSLVAIRDSYNEQFF. The CDR3 nucleotides read TGTGCCAGCAGCTTAGTTGCTATTAGAGACTCCTACAATGAGCAGTTCTTC. The chain joins TRBV11-2 to TRBJ2-1; no clear D gene. Germline loops: CDR1 SGHAT, CDR2 FQNNGV. This CDR3 comprises 17 residues. V was cut by 1 base and J by 0 bases, with 13 bases left in between.

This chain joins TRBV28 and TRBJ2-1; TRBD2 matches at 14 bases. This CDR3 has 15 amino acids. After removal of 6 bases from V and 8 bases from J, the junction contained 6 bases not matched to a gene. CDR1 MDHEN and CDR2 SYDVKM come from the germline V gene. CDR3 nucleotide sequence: TGTGCCAGCAGCTGGACTAGCGGGAGGTATGATGAGCAGTTCTTC. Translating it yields CASSWTSGRYDEQFF.